This TCR beta chain emerged from a study of long-term antiretroviral therapy in people with HIV. The assay used was immunoSEQ (version v3.0), run at survey level. Profiling relied on immunoSEQ multiplex PCR, and the TCRdb table lists in-frame clones only, not all of them. The sample has approximately 23,000 clones; 84% are singletons. The receptor was derived from a young man with HIV. The sample was unsorted PBMCs, taken 5.9 years after starting antiretroviral therapy.

Written as DNA, the CDR3 is TGTGCCAGTAGTATAGTGGGGACAGAGCTCTACGAGCAGTACTTC. This codes for CASSIVGTELYEQYF. The V call is TRBV19, the J call TRBJ2-7; 7 bases align to TRBD1. The CDR3 totals 15 residues. CDR1 is LNHDA and CDR2 is SQIVND in the germline V gene (reference sequence). J was trimmed by 3 bases and V by 1 base; bases with no gene match: 6.